One sample yielded the 20 T cell receptor beta chains listed below, sequenced in a study of preoperative IRX-2 immunotherapy in early breast cancer (dated by TCRdb to the late 2010s). Library creation used the immunoSEQ multiplex PCR assay. TCRdb retrieved this table from immuneACCESS and kept in-frame rearrangements only. Not all clones are present; in checked studies, unresolved V genes account for under half, and no reason is known for the remainder. The sample has under 40,000 clones on record, 89% of them singletons. 1.6% of the sample comes from the top ten. The treatment or condition label, as the study defines it: preoperative locoregional IRX-2 cytokine immunotherapy. The sequences come from tumor tissue, collected after IRX-2 immunotherapy. These receptors were collected from a human donor with breast cancer.

This chain uses TRBV30 with TRBJ1-6; no definite D call. CDR1 is GTSNPN, CDR2 SVGIG, per germline (reference sequence). V lost 6 bases and J 2 bases, leaving 17 bases between the germline ends. This CDR3 has 16 residues. The CDR3 sequence is CACLVLGGTYNSPLHF. CDR3 in DNA: TGTGCCTGTCTGGTTCTGGGAGGGACCTATAATTCACCCCTCCACTTT.

Only a few counts were recorded for this clone. The V gene is TRBV11-3, the J gene TRBJ2-7; 7 positions match TRBD1. CDR1 and CDR2 (germline): SGHNT, YENEEA. This CDR3 region has 16 residues. The trim removed 3 bases at V and 4 bases at J, leaving 12 bases unmatched. CDR3 residues: CASSFPNGTVPYEQYV. The CDR3 nucleotides read TGTGCCAGCAGCTTTCCGAATGGGACAGTACCATACGAGCAGTACGTC.

The V and J genes are TRBV29-1 and TRBJ1-4; no clear D gene. CDR3 length equals 15 residues. CDR1 SQVTM and CDR2 ANQGSEA come from the germline V gene. Trimming removed 7 bases from V and 0 bases from J, with 15 bases in between. CDR3 coding DNA: TGCAGCGCTCTGAAGTCGGGTTCAACTAATGAAAAACTGTTTTTT. This translates into CSALKSGSTNEKLFF.

V usage is TRBV14 and J usage is TRBJ2-3, with 9 bases matching TRBD2. Germline-derived CDR1 and CDR2 are SGHDN and FVKESK. The CDR3 has 16 amino acids. V shed 3 bases and J 0 bases; nucleotides not matched to a gene: 4. This CDR3 is CASSHGTSLSTDTQYF. The CDR3 DNA reads as TGTGCCAGCAGCCATGGGACTAGCTTAAGCACAGATACGCAGTATTTT.

The chain employs TRBV28 and TRBJ2-2, with unresolved D. Trimming stripped 2 bases from V and 9 bases from J, with 7 bases between. Germline V gene lookup returns CDR1 MDHEN and CDR2 SYDVKM. The CDR3 covers 12 residues. CDR3 protein: CASSLGRWELFF. Here the CDR3 DNA reads TGTGCCAGCAGTTTAGGCCGATGGGAGCTGTTTTTT.

The V and J genes are TRBV11-3 and TRBJ1-2; D is ambiguous. Germline V lookup: CDR1 SGHNT, CDR2 YENEEA. This CDR3 is 18 amino acids long. Between the trimmed V and J ends, which lost 2 bases and 4 bases, there was a span of 23 bases. CDR3 protein: CASSLRKDGTRTRYGYTF. In DNA, the CDR3 is TGTGCCAGCAGCTTAAGAAAGGATGGAACCAGGACCCGCTATGGCTACACCTTC.

This chain connects TRBV11-3 to TRBJ1-5, with D uncertain. Per germline, CDR1 SGHNT and CDR2 YENEEA. The length of the CDR3 is 14 residues. V was clipped by 5 bases and J by 4 bases, with 12 bases between them. The CDR3 is CASSPDTGNQPQHF. The CDR3 DNA follows: TGTGCCAGCAGCCCAGACACTGGGAATCAGCCCCAGCATTTT. The full variable domain, its missing parts supplied by reference TRBV11-3 and TRBJ1-5, is EAGVVQSPRYKIIEKKQPVAFWCNPISGHNTLYWYLQNLGQGPELLIRYENEEAVDDSQLPKDRFSAERLKGVDSTLKIQPAELGDSAVYLCASSPDTGNQPQHFGDGTRLSIL.

This chain connects TRBV7-5 to TRBJ1-1; the table's TRBD1 call for D was not verified on the DNA. TRBV7-5 is a recognized pseudogene. This CDR3 is built from 18 residues. The CDR3 loop is CASSERVLTGTRGTEAFF. The CDR3 coding sequence is TGTGCCAGCAGCGAAAGAGTTCTGACCGGGACAAGGGGCACTGAAGCTTTCTTT.

V and J are TRBV7-4 and TRBJ2-3, with TRBD2 matching over 13 bases. The germline V gene encodes CDR1 SGHVT and CDR2 SQSDAQ. The junction had 15 bases not matched to a gene; V was cut back by 5 bases and J by 4 bases. The length of the CDR3 is 19 residues. CDR3 sequence reads: CASSPKGTSGTRRADTQYF. The CDR3 nucleotides read TGTGCCAGCAGCCCGAAGGGGACTAGCGGGACAAGAAGGGCAGATACGCAGTATTTT.

The chain has TRBV14 and TRBJ2-1, with D hard to call. The CDR3 covers 15 residues. Deletions cut 0 bases from V and 8 bases from J, with 14 bases between. Germline lookup yields CDR1 SGHDN and CDR2 FVKESK. CDR3 DNA sequence: TGTGCCAGCAGCCAAGATGGAATCCGGGCCGATGAGCAGTTCTTC. Its translation: CASSQDGIRADEQFF.

J is TRBJ1-2 and V is TRBV29-1, with unresolved D. CDR1 is SQVTM and CDR2 is ANQGSEA in the germline V gene. The CDR3 has 13 residues. Trimming removed 5 bases at V and 8 bases at J, with 18 bases between. The CDR3 loop reads CSVRSARGIGYTF. DNA for the CDR3: TGCAGCGTTAGAAGCGCTCGGGGAATCGGCTACACCTTC.

In this sample, this clone turned up once. The chain has TRBV6-8 and TRBJ2-4; 8 bases map to TRBD2. CDR1 is MNHGY and CDR2 is SAAAGT in the germline V gene. CDR3 length: 15 amino acids. V gave up 0 bases and J gave up 5 bases; unmatched junction bases: 3. CDR3 in DNA: TGTGCCAGCAGTTACTCCTCTAGCGGGCAAAACATTCAGTACTTC. This gives the protein CASSYSSSGQNIQYF.

The CDR3 nucleotides are TGTGCCAGTAGTACCCCTGTGCTAGCTAGCGGCTTAACGGAAGATACGCAGTATTTT. Translating it yields CASSTPVLASGLTEDTQYF. The chain carries TRBV19 and TRBJ2-3, with 7 bases matching TRBD2. V dropped 4 bases and J dropped 5; count of bases not matched to a gene: 21. Germline loops: CDR1 LNHDA, CDR2 SQIVND (reference sequence). The CDR3 extends over 19 amino acids.

This chain connects TRBV13 to TRBJ1-3; no reliable D call. The CDR3 has 14 amino acids. V lost 0 bases, J lost 3 bases, and 6 bases lay in between. The V gene's germline CDR1 is PRHDT and CDR2 FYEKMQ (reference sequence). Here the CDR3 reads CASSLGFVGNTIYF. CDR3 DNA sequence: TGTGCCAGCAGCTTAGGGTTTGTTGGAAACACCATATATTTT. Drawing the rest from reference TRBV13 and TRBJ1-3, the complete variable domain is AAGVIQSPRHLIKEKRETATLKCYPIPRHDTVYWYQQGPGQDPQFLISFYEKMQSDKGSIPDRFSAQQFSDYHSELNMSSLELGDSALYFCASSLGFVGNTIYFGEGSWLTVV.

The J gene is TRBJ2-1, the V gene TRBV29-1, with 9 bases matching TRBD2. V was clipped by 3 bases and J by 11 bases; unmatched bases: 11. Germline V CDR1 and CDR2: SQVTM, ANQGSEA. The CDR3 consists of 14 residues. The CDR3, as DNA: TGCAGCGTTGATGAGGGTCTAGCGGGGTCACAGCAGTTCTTC. It encodes CSVDEGLAGSQQFF.

The rearrangement links TRBV28 to TRBJ2-3; the match to TRBD1 covers 10 bases. The germline V gene encodes CDR1 MDHEN and CDR2 SYDVKM. The J segment lost 5 bases and the V segment lost 5 bases, leaving 10 bases of the junction unmatched. The CDR3 totals 16 residues. CDR3 coding DNA: TGTGCCAGCAGTCCTCTAGTCGGACAGGGGGAAGATACGCAGTATTTT. Translating it yields CASSPLVGQGEDTQYF.

V gene TRBV23-1 combines with J gene TRBJ2-6; D tentatively fits TRBD1 or TRBD2 (5 bases each). TRBV23-1 is treated as an ORF (open reading frame) with a function not yet certain. With 6 bases removed from V and 0 bases from J, the gap between germline ends came to 18 bases. The CDR3 extends over 18 amino acids. In DNA, the CDR3 is TGCGCCAGCAGCTTAGGGTCCTTGGGGACCTCTGGGGCCAACGTCCTGACTTTC. Its protein is CASSLGSLGTSGANVLTF.

The chain carries TRBV23-1 and TRBJ2-3; D assignment may be TRBD1 or TRBD2 (6 bases each). TRBV23-1 is an open reading frame whose function is uncertain. The CDR3 contains 15 residues. Deletions cut 6 bases from V and 6 bases from J, with 19 bases between. For the CDR3, the DNA is TGCGCCAGCAGCCTACCTACGGGGGCACTCGATACGCAGTATTTT. This gives the protein CASSLPTGALDTQYF.

This clone was found once. CDR3 in amino acids: CASRTSMSNQPQHF. The CDR3 DNA is TGTGCCAGCCGGACGTCGATGAGCAATCAGCCCCAGCATTTT. The chain joins TRBV28 to TRBJ1-5; D is uncertain. The CDR3 totals 14 residues. The V gene's germline CDR1 is MDHEN and CDR2 SYDVKM. V lost 8 bases and J 1 base, leaving 12 bases between the germline ends.

This sequence joins TRBV23-1 and TRBJ2-3, with 10 bases aligning to TRBD1. TRBV23-1 is an open reading frame whose function is uncertain. V dropped 6 bases and J dropped 2; count of bases not matched to a gene: 5. This CDR3 spans 15 amino acids. CDR3 sequence reads: CASSRQGATTDTQYF. DNA of the CDR3: TGCGCCAGCAGCAGACAGGGGGCGACCACAGATACGCAGTATTTT.